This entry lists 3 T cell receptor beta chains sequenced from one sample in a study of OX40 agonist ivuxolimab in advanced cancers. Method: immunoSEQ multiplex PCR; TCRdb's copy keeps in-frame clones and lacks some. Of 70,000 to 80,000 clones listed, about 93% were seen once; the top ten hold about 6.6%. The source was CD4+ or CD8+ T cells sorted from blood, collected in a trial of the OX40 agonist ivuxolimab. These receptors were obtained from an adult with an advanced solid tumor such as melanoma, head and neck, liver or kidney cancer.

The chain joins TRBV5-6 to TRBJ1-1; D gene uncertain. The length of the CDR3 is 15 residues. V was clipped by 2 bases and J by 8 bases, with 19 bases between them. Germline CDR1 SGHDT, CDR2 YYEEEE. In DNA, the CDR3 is TGTGCCAGCAGCTTTGGCATAGGGCATCTGAGCGAAGCTTTCTTT. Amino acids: CASSFGIGHLSEAFF.

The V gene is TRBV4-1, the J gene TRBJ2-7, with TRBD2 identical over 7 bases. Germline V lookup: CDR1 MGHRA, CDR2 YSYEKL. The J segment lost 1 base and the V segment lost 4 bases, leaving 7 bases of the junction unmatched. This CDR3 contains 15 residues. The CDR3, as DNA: TGCGCCAGCAGCCCAAGACTAGCCAGTTCCTACGAGCAGTACTTC. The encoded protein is CASSPRLASSYEQYF.

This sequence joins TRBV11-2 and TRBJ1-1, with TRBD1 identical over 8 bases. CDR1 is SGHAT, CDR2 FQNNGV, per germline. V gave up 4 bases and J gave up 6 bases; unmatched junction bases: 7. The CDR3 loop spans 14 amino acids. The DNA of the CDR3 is TGTGCCAGCAGCTATGGACAGGGAGGTGCTGAAGCTTTCTTT. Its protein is CASSYGQGGAEAFF.